The 27 T cell receptor beta chains below all came from one sample that was sequenced in a study of identical twins. One entry per CDR3 protein results from TCRdb running MiXCR on the 5' RACE reads. The sample includes 1.5 million to 2 million distinct CDR3 sequences, 25% to 35% of them seen just once. The sample consisted of cord blood. The origin of the receptors is a newborn girl in good health.

This clonotype has a handful of counts. This chain links TRBV2 with TRBJ2-3; 13 nucleotides agree with TRBD2. V lost 7 bases and J lost 1; bases outside the gene matches: 2. The CDR3 runs to 15 residues. Germline V gene lookup returns CDR1 SNHLY and CDR2 FYNNEI. Here the CDR3 DNA reads TGTGCCAGCAAGGGGACTAGCGGGGGCACAGATACGCAGTATTTT. Protein: CASKGTSGGTDTQYF.

The chain recombines TRBV20-1 with TRBJ2-5; 9 positions match TRBD2. The last part of the DNA fits TRBJ2-7 better; the J call may be wrong. The V gene's germline CDR1 is DFQATT and CDR2 SNEGSKA (reference sequence). This CDR3 is 13 amino acids long. The CDR3 protein is CSGQETSGYEQYF. The CDR3, as DNA: TGCAGTGGTCAGGAGACTAGCGGCTACGAGCAGTACTTC.

This chain uses TRBV4-1 with TRBJ1-6; TRBD1 agrees at 7 bases. This CDR3 is 17 amino acids long. The junction had 7 bases not matched to a gene; V was cut back by 5 bases and J by 0 bases. CDR1 and CDR2 from the germline V gene are MGHRA and YSYEKL. The CDR3 DNA reads TGCGCCAGCAGCTGGGGACAGAAGAGCTCCTATAATTCACCCCTCCACTTT. Amino acid sequence: CASSWGQKSSYNSPLHF.

Notes on this clonotype: The junction differs from germline at one of its ends, possibly a read error. The rearrangement joins TRBV7-7 to TRBJ2-5; no clear D. Germline V gene data show CDR1 as SSHAT and CDR2 as FNYEAQ (reference sequence). The CDR3 runs 13 residues. The CDR3, as DNA: TGTGCTAGCAGCTTAGAGAACGGCCTGACCCAGTACTTC. Protein sequence: CASSLENGLTQYF.

In this sample, this clonotype turned up a few times. This sequence joins TRBV3-1 and TRBJ2-3; 11 bases are shared with TRBD2. J lost 4 bases, V lost 0 bases, and 3 bases had no gene match. CDR1 is LGHDT and CDR2 is YNNKEL in the germline V gene (reference sequence). CDR3 length: 16 residues. The DNA of the CDR3 is TGTGCCAGCAGCCAAGACCCTAGCGGGAGGTCAGATACGCAGTATTTT. Its translation is CASSQDPSGRSDTQYF.

This clonotype came up a few times. This chain joins TRBV7-9 and TRBJ2-3; D not resolved. V was clipped by 0 bases and J by 1 base, with 14 bases between them. Germline V lookup: CDR1 SEHNR, CDR2 FQNEAQ (reference sequence). The CDR3 has 17 amino acids. CDR3 nucleotides: TGTGCCAGCAGCTTAGCGGGATCGCCCGAGGGCACAGATACGCAGTATTTT. Translating it yields CASSLAGSPEGTDTQYF.

This chain links TRBV7-9 with TRBJ2-3; the D call may be TRBD1 or TRBD2 (5 bases each). Trimming removed 5 bases from V and 2 bases from J, with 11 bases in between. From germline, CDR1 is SEHNR and CDR2 FQNEAQ (reference sequence). The CDR3 is 14 residues long. The CDR3 loop reads CASSRDGYTDTQYF. Here the CDR3 DNA reads TGTGCCAGCAGCCGGGACGGTTACACAGATACGCAGTATTTT. Based on the CDR3 plus reference TRBV7-9 and TRBJ2-3, the full variable domain is DTGVSQNPRHKITKRGQNVTFRCDPISEHNRLYWYRQTLGQGPEFLTYFQNEAQLEKSRLLSDRFSAERPKGSFSTLEIQRTEQGDSAMYLCASSRDGYTDTQYFGPGTRLTVL.

The V call is TRBV6-2 or TRBV6-3, the J call TRBJ2-7; TRBD2 might be the D (6 bases). CDR1 and CDR2 (germline): MNHEY, SVGEGT. The CDR3 runs to 13 residues. V was clipped by 8 bases and J by 3 bases, with 14 bases between them. CDR3 sequence: CASVFGTHYEQYF. The CDR3 coding sequence is TGTGCCAGCGTTTTCGGGACTCACTACGAGCAGTACTTC.

This clonotype has only a few counts. This chain links TRBV2 with TRBJ1-2; 7 bases fit TRBD1. Per germline, CDR1 SNHLY and CDR2 FYNNEI. The V and J ends lost 4 bases and 0 bases, in that order; junction bases with no gene match: 5. The length of the CDR3 is 15 residues. Here the CDR3 reads CASSARDSPNYGYTF. CDR3 DNA: TGTGCCAGCAGTGCCAGGGACAGTCCTAACTATGGCTACACCTTC.

V and J are TRBV11-2 and TRBJ2-3, with a tentative D call TRBD2 (6 bases). V lost 2 bases and J lost 2, with 23 bases in between. The CDR3 length is 19 residues. Germline CDR1 and CDR2: SGHAT and FQNNGV. CDR3 sequence reads: CASSLRELLGGLFTDTQYF. In DNA form, the CDR3 reads TGTGCCAGCAGCTTAAGGGAGCTTTTGGGGGGTCTCTTCACAGATACGCAGTATTTT. Based on the CDR3 plus reference TRBV11-2 and TRBJ2-3, the full variable domain is EAGVAQSPRYKIIEKRQSVAFWCNPISGHATLYWYQQILGQGPKLLIQFQNNGVVDDSQLPKDRFSAERLKGVDSTLKIQPAKLEDSAVYLCASSLRELLGGLFTDTQYFGPGTRLTVL.

This clonotype was seen a handful of times. The chain employs TRBV7-2 and TRBJ2-1; D perhaps matches TRBD2 (5 bases). The V end lost 2 bases, the J end lost 7 bases, and 15 bases lay between the germline ends. This CDR3 region has 15 residues. Germline assignment: CDR1 SGHTA and CDR2 FQGNSA. The CDR3 loop is CASSLREFFRNEQFF. DNA for the CDR3: TGTGCCAGCAGCTTAAGGGAGTTTTTTAGGAATGAGCAGTTCTTC. The full variable domain, in which reference TRBV7-2 and TRBJ2-1 provide the parts outside the CDR3, is GAGVSQSPSNKVTEKGKDVELRCDPISGHTALYWYRQSLGQGLEFLIYFQGNSAPDKSGLPSDRFSAERTGGSVSTLTIQRTQQEDSAVYLCASSLREFFRNEQFFGPGTRLTVL.

The genes are TRBV12-5 and TRBJ2-2; 8 nucleotides match TRBD2. Germline V gives CDR1 LGHNT, CDR2 FRNRAP. The V segment lost 8 bases and the J segment 4 bases; nucleotides outside the gene matches: 6. This CDR3 contains 14 residues. The CDR3, as DNA: TGTGCTAGTTCGGGAGGGGCCGGCACCGGGGAGCTGTTTTTT. Protein: CASSGGAGTGELFF.

This sequence joins TRBV4-2 and TRBJ1-2; 8 bases align to TRBD1. Germline CDR1 LGHNA, CDR2 YNFKEQ. The CDR3 is 17 amino acids. V lost 0 bases to trimming and J lost 3 bases; unmatched junction nucleotides: 9. The CDR3 reads CASSQDRRAGGHYGYTF. The CDR3 DNA follows: TGTGCCAGCAGCCAAGATCGGAGGGCAGGGGGCCACTATGGCTACACCTTC.

This clonotype occurred a few times. V and J are TRBV20-1 and TRBJ1-1; possible D gene TRBD1, 5 bases. The V gene lost 8 bases and the J gene lost 3 bases, with 10 bases spanning the gap. Germline V CDR1 and CDR2: DFQATT, SNEGSKA (reference sequence). CDR3 length equals 11 residues. The CDR3 region is CSPSGHTEAFF. CDR3 DNA sequence: TGCAGTCCATCAGGGCACACTGAAGCTTTCTTT.

In this sample, this clonotype turned up a few times. The chain joins TRBV20-1 to TRBJ2-5, with TRBD1 matching 7 bases. J lost 4 bases, V lost 5 bases, and 4 bases had no gene match. The germline V gene encodes CDR1 DFQATT and CDR2 SNEGSKA (reference sequence). This CDR3 is built from 12 residues. The CDR3 spells CSAPTGPETQYF. The CDR3 bases are TGCAGTGCTCCGACAGGGCCAGAGACCCAGTACTTC.

The chain joins TRBV20-1 to TRBJ2-4; possible D gene TRBD2, 6 bases. Trimming removed 1 base from V and 13 bases from J, with 26 bases in between. The CDR3 covers 16 residues. Looked up from germline, CDR1 is DFQATT and CDR2 is SNEGSKA (reference sequence). The CDR3 region has the DNA TGCAGTGCTAGAGTCAAACGGGGGTTTGACTACAATGAGCAGTACTTC. It codes for CSARVKRGFDYNEQYF.

The J gene is TRBJ2-3, the V gene TRBV6-5; D gene uncertain. Between the trimmed V and J ends, which lost 2 bases and 6 bases, there was a span of 9 bases. The CDR3 is 13 amino acids. Germline V gives CDR1 MNHEY, CDR2 SVGAGI. CDR3 amino acids: CASSYRGVDTQYF. The CDR3 DNA sequence: TGTGCCAGCAGTTACAGAGGTGTGGATACGCAGTATTTT.

The chain has TRBV29-1 and TRBJ2-5, with D possibly being TRBD2 (6 bases). This CDR3 region has 14 residues. V lost 4 bases and J 1 base, leaving 13 bases between the germline ends. Germline lookup yields CDR1 SQVTM and CDR2 ANQGSEA. CDR3 protein: CSVGHIAAQETQYF. The CDR3 coding sequence is TGCAGCGTTGGGCATATAGCGGCCCAAGAGACCCAGTACTTC. Full variable domain (remainder filled in from reference TRBV29-1 and TRBJ2-5): SAVISQKPSRDICQRGTSLTIQCQVDSQVTMMFWYRQQPGQSLTLIATANQGSEATYESGFVIDKFPISRPNLTFSTLTVSNMSPEDSSIYLCSVGHIAAQETQYFGPGTRLLVL.

The J gene is TRBJ1-5, the V gene TRBV2; 7 bases align to TRBD1. CDR3 length equals 13 residues. The germline gives CDR1 SNHLY, CDR2 FYNNEI. Trimming at V came to 8 bases and at J to 2 bases, leaving 3 bases not matched to a gene. The CDR3 sequence is CASGGGGNQPQHF. The CDR3 DNA reads TGTGCCAGCGGAGGGGGCGGCAATCAGCCCCAGCATTTT.

The chain recombines TRBV18 with TRBJ2-1; 9 nucleotides agree with TRBD1. The junction had 12 bases not matched to a gene; V was cut back by 6 bases and J by 6 bases. The CDR3 totals 16 residues. CDR1 is KGHSH and CDR2 is LQKENI in the germline V gene. This CDR3 is CASSPLGQGVINEQFF. The DNA for the CDR3 is TGTGCCAGCTCCCCTCTGGGACAGGGAGTAATCAATGAGCAGTTCTTC.

The J gene is TRBJ1-1, the V gene TRBV7-2; D is uncertain. This CDR3 spans 16 amino acids. The V end lost 4 bases, the J end lost 2 bases, and 17 bases lay between the germline ends. Germline CDR1 and CDR2: SGHTA and FQGNSA. CDR3 region: CASSSPGAAFNTEAFF. The CDR3 DNA reads TGTGCCAGCAGCTCACCGGGTGCGGCCTTTAACACTGAAGCTTTCTTT.

The chain links TRBV7-9 to TRBJ2-3; TRBD1 matches 8 bases. Germline values: CDR1 SEHNR, CDR2 FQNEAQ (reference sequence). The ends lost 3 bases at V and 5 bases at J; junction bases unmatched: 4. The CDR3 is 14 amino acids. CDR3: CASSFRGHKDTQYF. For the CDR3, the DNA is TGTGCCAGCAGCTTCAGGGGGCATAAAGATACGCAGTATTTT.

This clonotype was picked up one time. Since a much larger clone is just one base distant, this may be a read error. The chain uses TRBV29-1 and TRBJ2-3, with TRBD1 as a possible D gene (6 bases). The CDR3 runs to 14 residues. Germline lookup yields CDR1 SQVTM and CDR2 ANQGSEA. V shed 6 bases and J shed 0 bases, with 13 bases lying between them. For the CDR3, the DNA is TGCAGCGTCGTCTACAGGGTCAGCACAGATACGCAGTATTTT. This translates into CSVVYRVSTDTQYF.

The rearrangement uses TRBV21-1 and TRBJ2-5; TRBD1, the table's D call, lacks a check against the DNA. TRBV21-1 is classified as a pseudogene. CDR3 length: 15 residues. As DNA, the CDR3 is TGTGCCAGCAGCAAAGAGGGGACAGTCCAAGAGACCCAGTACTTC. This translates into CASSKEGTVQETQYF.

The gene calls are TRBV27 and TRBJ2-1; 11 positions match TRBD2. This CDR3 spans 17 amino acids. Looked up from germline, CDR1 is MNHEY and CDR2 is SMNVEV (reference sequence). The trim removed 0 bases at V and 7 bases at J, leaving 8 bases unmatched. In nucleotides, the CDR3 is TGTGCCAGCAGTTTATCCCCAGCCCGGACTAGCGGGAATGAGCAGTTCTTC. Encoded protein: CASSLSPARTSGNEQFF.

The table lists this clonotype with many counts. The chain couples TRBV27 to TRBJ2-7, with D unresolved. The CDR3 spans 13 residues. The V end lost 0 bases, the J end lost 4 bases, and 7 bases lay between the germline ends. CDR1 and CDR2 (germline): MNHEY, SMNVEV (reference sequence). CDR3 residues: CASSLSGFYEQYF. In DNA form, the CDR3 reads TGTGCCAGCAGTTTATCAGGTTTTTACGAGCAGTACTTC.

The CDR3 DNA reads as TGCAGTGCTCCACCAACTAGCGGGAGGGCCTTCGAGACCCAGTACTTC. This sequence encodes CSAPPTSGRAFETQYF. The chain has TRBV20-1 and TRBJ2-5; 13 nucleotides line up with TRBD2. Trimming cost V 5 bases and J 5 bases; bases outside gene matches: 11. CDR3 size: 16 residues. Germline V gene data show CDR1 as DFQATT and CDR2 as SNEGSKA (reference sequence).